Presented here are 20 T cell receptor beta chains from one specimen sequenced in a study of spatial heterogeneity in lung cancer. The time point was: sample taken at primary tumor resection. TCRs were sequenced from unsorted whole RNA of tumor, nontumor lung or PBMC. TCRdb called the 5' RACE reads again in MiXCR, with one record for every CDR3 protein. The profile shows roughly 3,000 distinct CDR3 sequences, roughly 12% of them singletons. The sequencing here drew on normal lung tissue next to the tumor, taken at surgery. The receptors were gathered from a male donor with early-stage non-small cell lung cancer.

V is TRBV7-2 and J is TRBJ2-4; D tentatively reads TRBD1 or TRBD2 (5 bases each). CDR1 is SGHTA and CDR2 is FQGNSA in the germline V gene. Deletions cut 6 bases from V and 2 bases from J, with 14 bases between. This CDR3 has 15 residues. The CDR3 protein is CASSPGGSTKNIQYF. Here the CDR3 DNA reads TGTGCCAGCAGTCCTGGGGGTAGCACCAAAAACATTCAGTACTTC.

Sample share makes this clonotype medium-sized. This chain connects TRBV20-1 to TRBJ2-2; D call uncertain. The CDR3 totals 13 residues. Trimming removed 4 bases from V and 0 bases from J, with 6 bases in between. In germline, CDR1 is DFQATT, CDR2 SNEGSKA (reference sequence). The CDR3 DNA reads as TGCAGTGCTACCAAGACGAACACCGGGGAGCTGTTTTTT. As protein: CSATKTNTGELFF.

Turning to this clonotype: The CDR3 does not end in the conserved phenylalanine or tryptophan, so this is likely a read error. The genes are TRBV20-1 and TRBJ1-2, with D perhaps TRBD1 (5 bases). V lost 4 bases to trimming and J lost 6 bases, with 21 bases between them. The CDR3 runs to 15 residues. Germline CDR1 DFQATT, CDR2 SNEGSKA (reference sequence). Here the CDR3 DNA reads TGCAGTGCTACAGCTAGTTACAGCGGGGCGGATGGCTACACCCTC. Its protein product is CSATASYSGADGYTL.

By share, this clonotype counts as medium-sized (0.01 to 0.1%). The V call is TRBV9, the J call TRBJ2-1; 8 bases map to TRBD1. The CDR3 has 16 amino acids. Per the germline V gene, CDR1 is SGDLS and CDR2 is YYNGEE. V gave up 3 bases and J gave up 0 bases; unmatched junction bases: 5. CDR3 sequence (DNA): TGTGCCAGCAGCGCTCCGACAGGGGACTCCTACAATGAGCAGTTCTTC. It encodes CASSAPTGDSYNEQFF.

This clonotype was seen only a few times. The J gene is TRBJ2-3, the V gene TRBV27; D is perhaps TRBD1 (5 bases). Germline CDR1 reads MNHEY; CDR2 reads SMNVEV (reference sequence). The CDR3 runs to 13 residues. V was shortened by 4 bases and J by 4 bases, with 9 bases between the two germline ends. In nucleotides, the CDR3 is TGTGCCAGCAGTTCGCTAGGGGCAGATACGCAGTATTTT. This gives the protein CASSSLGADTQYF.

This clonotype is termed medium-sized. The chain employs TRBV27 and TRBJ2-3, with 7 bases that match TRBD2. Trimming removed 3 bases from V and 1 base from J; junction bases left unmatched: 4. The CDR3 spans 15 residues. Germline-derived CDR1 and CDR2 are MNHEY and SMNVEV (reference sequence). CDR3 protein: CASSLFLAGTDTQYF. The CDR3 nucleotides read TGTGCCAGCAGTTTGTTTCTAGCGGGCACAGATACGCAGTATTTT.

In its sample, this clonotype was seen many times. The CDR3: CSAMGGGLAVTYNEQFF. CDR3 sequence (DNA): TGCAGTGCTATGGGCGGGGGACTAGCGGTAACCTACAATGAGCAGTTCTTC. This rearrangement joins TRBV20-1 to TRBJ2-1; 11 bases align to TRBD2. This CDR3 is built from 17 residues. In germline, CDR1 is DFQATT, CDR2 SNEGSKA (reference sequence). After removal of 4 bases from V and 2 bases from J, the junction contained 10 bases not matched to a gene.

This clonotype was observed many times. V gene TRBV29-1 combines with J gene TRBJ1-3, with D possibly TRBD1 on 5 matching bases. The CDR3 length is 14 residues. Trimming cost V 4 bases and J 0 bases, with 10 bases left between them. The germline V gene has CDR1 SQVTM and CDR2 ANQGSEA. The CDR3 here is CSVAQGSSGNTIYF. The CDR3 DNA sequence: TGCAGCGTTGCTCAGGGTAGCTCTGGAAACACCATATATTTT.

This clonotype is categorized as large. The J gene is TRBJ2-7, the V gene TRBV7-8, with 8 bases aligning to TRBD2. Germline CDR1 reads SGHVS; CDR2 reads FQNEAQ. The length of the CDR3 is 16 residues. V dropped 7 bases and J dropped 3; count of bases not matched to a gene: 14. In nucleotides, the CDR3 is TGTGCCAGCACCTCTGTAAGTAGCGGGAAGGTCTACGAGCAGTACTTC. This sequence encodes CASTSVSSGKVYEQYF.

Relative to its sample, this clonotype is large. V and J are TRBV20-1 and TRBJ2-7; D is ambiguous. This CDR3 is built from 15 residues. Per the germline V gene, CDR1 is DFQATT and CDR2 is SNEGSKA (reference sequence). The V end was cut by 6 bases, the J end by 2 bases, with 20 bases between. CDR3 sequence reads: CSAPDPGGNTYEQYF. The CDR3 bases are TGCAGTGCCCCGGACCCCGGCGGTAACACCTACGAGCAGTACTTC.

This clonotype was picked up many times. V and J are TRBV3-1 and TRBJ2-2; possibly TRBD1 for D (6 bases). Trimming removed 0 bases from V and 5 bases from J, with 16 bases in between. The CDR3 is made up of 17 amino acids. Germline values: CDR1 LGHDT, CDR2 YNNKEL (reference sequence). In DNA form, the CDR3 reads TGTGCCAGCAGCCAAGATCCCTCAGGGGTCAGAACCGGGGAGCTGTTTTTT. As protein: CASSQDPSGVRTGELFF.

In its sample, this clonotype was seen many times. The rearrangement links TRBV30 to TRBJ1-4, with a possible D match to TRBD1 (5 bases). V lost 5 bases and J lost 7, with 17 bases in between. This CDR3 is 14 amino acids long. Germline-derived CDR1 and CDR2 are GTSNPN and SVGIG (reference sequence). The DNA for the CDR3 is TGTGCCTGGCGTTACGCAGGGAGAGGTGAAAAACTGTTTTTT. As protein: CAWRYAGRGEKLFF. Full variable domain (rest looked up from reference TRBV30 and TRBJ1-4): SQTIHQWPATLVQPVGSPLSLECTVEGTSNPNLYWYRQAAGRGLQLLFYSVGIGQISSEVPQNLSASRPQDRQFILSSKKLLLSDSGFYLCAWRYAGRGEKLFFGSGTQLSVL.

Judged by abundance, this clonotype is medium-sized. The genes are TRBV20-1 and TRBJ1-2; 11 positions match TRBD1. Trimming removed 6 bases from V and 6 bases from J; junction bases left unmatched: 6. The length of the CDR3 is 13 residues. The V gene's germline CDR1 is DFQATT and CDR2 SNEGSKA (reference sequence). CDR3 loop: CSAPGQGAHGYTF. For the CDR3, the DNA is TGCAGTGCCCCAGGACAGGGGGCTCATGGCTACACCTTC.

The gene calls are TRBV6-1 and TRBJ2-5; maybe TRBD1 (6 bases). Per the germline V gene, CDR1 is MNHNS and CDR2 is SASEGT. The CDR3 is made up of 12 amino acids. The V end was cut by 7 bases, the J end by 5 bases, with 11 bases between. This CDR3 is CASTRGRETQYF. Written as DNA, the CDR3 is TGTGCCAGCACCAGGGGTCGGGAGACCCAGTACTTC.

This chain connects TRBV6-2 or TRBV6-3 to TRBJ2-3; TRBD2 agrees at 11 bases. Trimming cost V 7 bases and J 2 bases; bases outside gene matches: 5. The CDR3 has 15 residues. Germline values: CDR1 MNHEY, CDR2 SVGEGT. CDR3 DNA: TGTGCCAGCAAGAAGACTAGCGGGGTCACAGATACGCAGTATTTT. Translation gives CASKKTSGVTDTQYF.

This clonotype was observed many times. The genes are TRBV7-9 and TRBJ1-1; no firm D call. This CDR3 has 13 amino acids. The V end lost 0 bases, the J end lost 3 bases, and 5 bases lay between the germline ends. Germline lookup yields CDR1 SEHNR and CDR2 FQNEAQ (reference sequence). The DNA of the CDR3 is TGTGCCAGCAGCTTAGCGTGGGACACTGAAGCTTTCTTT. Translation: CASSLAWDTEAFF.

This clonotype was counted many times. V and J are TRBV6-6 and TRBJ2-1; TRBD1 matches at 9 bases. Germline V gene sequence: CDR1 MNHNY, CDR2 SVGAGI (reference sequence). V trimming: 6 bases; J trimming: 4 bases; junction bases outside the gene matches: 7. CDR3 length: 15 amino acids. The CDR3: CASSSGQGLYNEQFF. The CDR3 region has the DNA TGTGCCAGCAGCAGTGGACAGGGGCTGTACAATGAGCAGTTCTTC.

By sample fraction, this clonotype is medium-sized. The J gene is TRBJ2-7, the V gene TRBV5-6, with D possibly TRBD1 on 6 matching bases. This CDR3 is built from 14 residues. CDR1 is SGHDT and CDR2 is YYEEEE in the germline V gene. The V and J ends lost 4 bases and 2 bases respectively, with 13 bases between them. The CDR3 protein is CASSLGQSTYEQYF. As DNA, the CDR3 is TGTGCCAGCAGCCTAGGACAGTCTACCTACGAGCAGTACTTC.

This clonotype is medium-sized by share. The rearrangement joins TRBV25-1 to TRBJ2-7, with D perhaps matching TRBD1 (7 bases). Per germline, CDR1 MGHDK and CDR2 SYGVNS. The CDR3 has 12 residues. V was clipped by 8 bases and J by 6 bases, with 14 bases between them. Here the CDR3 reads CASCRGEGEQYF. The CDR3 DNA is TGTGCCAGCTGCAGGGGGGAAGGCGAGCAGTACTTC.

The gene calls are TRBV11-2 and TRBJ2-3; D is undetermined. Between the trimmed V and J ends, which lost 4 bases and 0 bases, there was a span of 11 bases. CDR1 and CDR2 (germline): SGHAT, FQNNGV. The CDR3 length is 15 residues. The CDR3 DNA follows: TGTGCCAGCAGCTCCCCGGCCACTAGCACAGATACGCAGTATTTT. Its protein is CASSSPATSTDTQYF.